Listed here are 7 T cell receptor beta chains from one sample, sequenced in a study of cytomegalovirus exposure and HLA in healthy donors. Use of 60 Vbeta and 13 Jbeta primers characterized the PCR. Assay used: immunoSEQ multiplex PCR; TCRdb lists only in-frame clones, some missing. The sample has around 180,000 clones, 79% seen once. The source material was PBMCs. These receptors were collected from a woman in her fifties or sixties in good health and CMV-seronegative.

A note on this clone: At one end, the junction sequence differs from germline, possibly due to a read error. The gene calls are TRBV7-7 and TRBJ2-1; 8 bases fit TRBD2. Germline V gene sequence: CDR1 SSHAT, CDR2 FNYEAQ (reference sequence). This CDR3 is 15 amino acids long. The CDR3 spells CASSLAGLAENEQFF. CDR3 sequence (DNA): TGTGCTAGCAGCTTAGCGGGGCTAGCGGAGAATGAGCAGTTCTTC.

V gene TRBV19 combines with J gene TRBJ1-5; maybe TRBD1 (6 bases). Germline V gene sequence: CDR1 LNHDA, CDR2 SQIVND (reference sequence). V was pared by 8 bases and J by 3 bases, with 14 bases between. The CDR3 has 14 residues. CDR3: CASCSRGSNQPQHF. The CDR3 nucleotides read TGTGCCAGTTGTAGCAGGGGCTCCAATCAGCCCCAGCATTTT.

This sequence joins TRBV6-6 and TRBJ1-2, with TRBD1 matching 10 bases. Unmatched junction bases numbered 2, after V lost 4 bases and J lost 0 bases. CDR1 is MNHNY and CDR2 is SVGAGI in the germline V gene (reference sequence). The CDR3 has 15 residues. CDR3 coding DNA: TGTGCCAGCAGTTCCGGACAGGGGGCTAACTATGGCTACACCTTC. Translating gives CASSSGQGANYGYTF.

Only a few counts were recorded for this clone. The rearrangement uses TRBV4-3 and TRBJ1-4, with 8 positions matching TRBD1. This CDR3 is 15 amino acids long. The germline CDR1 and CDR2 sequences are LGHNA and YSLEER. Germline trimming cut 1 base from V and 8 bases from J; bases unmatched to any gene: 6. This CDR3 is CASSQGPGDREKLFF. For the CDR3, the DNA is TGCGCCAGCAGCCAAGGGCCAGGGGACAGGGAAAAACTGTTTTTT.

This chain links TRBV4-2 with TRBJ2-3, with D possibly being TRBD1 (5 bases). Per germline, CDR1 LGHNA and CDR2 YNFKEQ. With 1 base removed from V and 5 bases from J, the gap between germline ends came to 16 bases. CDR3 length equals 16 residues. CDR3 DNA: TGTGCCAGCAGCCAAGCTTCTGGGGCGGCCGGAGATACGCAGTATTTT. It yields the protein CASSQASGAAGDTQYF.

The chain has TRBV27 and TRBJ1-6; no clear D. Germline CDR1 and CDR2: MNHEY and SMNVEV (reference sequence). V was pared by 4 bases and J by 5 bases, with 9 bases between. This CDR3 has 14 amino acids. CDR3 in DNA: TGTGCCAGCAGTTGGCTCGGGGATAATTCACCCCTCCACTTT. As protein: CASSWLGDNSPLHF.

Details on this clone: The same CDR3 arises from other DNA sequences in this sample as well. The chain is built from TRBV9 and TRBJ2-1; 8 bases match TRBD2. In germline, CDR1 is SGDLS, CDR2 YYNGEE. Germline trimming cut 0 bases from V and 3 bases from J; bases unmatched to any gene: 2. This CDR3 spans 15 amino acids. CDR3 in amino acids: CASSVGAGDYNEQFF. In DNA, the CDR3 is TGTGCCAGCAGCGTAGGAGCGGGAGACTACAATGAGCAGTTCTTC.